This is a list of T cell receptor beta chains from one sample in a study of OX40 agonist ivuxolimab in advanced cancers. Only in-frame clones appear in the TCRdb table, and some are missing; sequencing was by immunoSEQ multiplex PCR. The sample includes about 82,000 clones, more than 70% of them seen just once. This specimen consisted of CD4+ or CD8+ T cells sorted from blood, obtained in a trial of the OX40 agonist ivuxolimab. The receptor set was obtained from an adult with an advanced solid tumor such as melanoma, head and neck, liver or kidney cancer. CDR3s include the opening cysteine and the closing phenylalanine or tryptophan. A D gene is named only where the DNA matches it firmly. Clone size is not always given. Where it is, it says once, few, many or a class for expanded clones.

>.|TRBV7-2|TRBJ2-2|.
CASSLAATRGGGELFF
TGTGCCAGCAGCTTAGCGGCGACGAGGGGCGGCGGGGAGCTGTTTTTT
>.|TRBV20-1|TRBJ1-1|.
CSARENTEAFF
TGCAGTGCTAGAGAGAACACTGAAGCTTTCTTT
>TRBD2|TRBV19|TRBJ2-7|.
CASSRGLAGEAYEQYF
TGTGCCAGTAGTAGGGGACTAGCGGGAGAAGCCTACGAGCAGTACTTC
>.|TRBV19|TRBJ1-1|.
CASSIDWAGTEAFF
TGTGCCAGTAGTATAGATTGGGCAGGGACTGAAGCTTTCTTT
>.|TRBV5-3|TRBJ2-7|.
CARDRLSQDEQYF
TGTGCCAGAGATAGACTGAGCCAAGACGAGCAGTACTTC
>.|TRBV7-9|TRBJ2-7|.
CASSPSAGDSYEQYF
TGTGCCAGCAGCCCCTCGGCAGGGGACTCCTACGAGCAGTACTTC
>TRBD1|TRBV5-1|TRBJ1-4|.
CASSRGQENEKLFF
TGCGCCAGCAGTCGTGGACAGGAGAATGAAAAACTGTTTTTT
>.|TRBV5-1|TRBJ2-7|.
CASSLVGGARSSYEQYF
TGCGCCAGCAGCTTGGTCGGGGGCGCTAGAAGCTCCTACGAGCAGTACTTC
>TRBD1|TRBV6-1|TRBJ1-3|once
CASSERTGASSGNTIYF
TGTGCCAGCAGTGAACGGACAGGGGCGAGCTCTGGAAACACCATATATTTT
>.|TRBV4-3|TRBJ2-7|.
CASSQEFSAREQYF
TGCGCCAGCAGCCAAGAATTTTCAGCAAGGGAGCAGTACTTC
>.|TRBV4-1|TRBJ2-5|.
CASSQEDVGRAGGWQETQYF
TGCGCCAGCAGCCAAGAGGATGTCGGACGGGCCGGGGGCTGGCAAGAGACCCAGTACTTC
>.|TRBV19|TRBJ1-2|many
CASSLPFGGTQPYGGYPAF
TGTGCCAGTAGTCTCCCTTTTGGGGGCACACAACCCTATGGGGGCTATCCGGCCTTC
>.|TRBV10-3|TRBJ1-6|.
CAIRGGHNNSPLHF
TGTGCCATCAGGGGGGGACATAATAATTCACCCCTCCACTTT
>TRBD1|TRBV4-1|TRBJ2-7|.
CASSHPTGGTYEQYF
TGCGCCAGCAGCCACCCCACAGGGGGCACTTACGAGCAGTACTTC
>.|TRBV11-2|TRBJ2-2|few
CASSFSGNTGELFF
TGTGCCAGCAGCTTCTCGGGAAACACCGGGGAGCTGTTTTTT
>TRBD1|TRBV7-9|TRBJ1-4|.
CASSSTGGTNEKLFF
TGTGCCAGCAGCTCCACAGGGGGGACTAATGAAAAACTGTTTTTT
>TRBD2|TRBV5-1|TRBJ2-7|.
CASSKSGTSSYEQYF
TGCGCCAGCAGCAAGTCCGGGACTAGCTCCTACGAGCAGTACTTC
>.|TRBV27|TRBJ1-1|.
CASSLSWGSTEAFF
TGTGCCAGCAGTTTATCGTGGGGGAGCACTGAAGCTTTCTTT
>.|TRBV10-3|TRBJ1-2|.
CAISPGNLEGYTF
TGTGCCATCAGTCCGGGTAATCTAGAAGGCTACACCTTC
>TRBD2|TRBV7-8|TRBJ2-7|once
CASSPTSSGSPYEQYF
TGTGCCAGCAGCCCTACCTCTAGCGGGAGTCCCTACGAGCAGTACTTC
>TRBD1|TRBV27|TRBJ1-2|.
CASSLPGGYGYTF
TGTGCCAGCAGTTTACCAGGGGGCTATGGCTACACCTTC
>.|TRBV6-5|TRBJ1-1|.
CASSTRIRDTEAFF
TGTGCCAGCAGTACGAGGATTAGAGACACTGAAGCTTTCTTT